Shown below are 20 T cell receptor beta chains from a single sample sequenced in a study of blood T cells in healthy people across ages. The authors ran a second PCR of about 6 to 12 cycles using a sample-barcoded 5' primer and a J-beta primer mix. MiXCR was run by TCRdb on the 5' RACE reads, yielding one entry per CDR3 protein. The sample records roughly 800,000 distinct CDR3 sequences, roughly 50% being singletons. The specimen sequenced was blood. Source of these receptors: a man aged 25-45 years in good health.

This clonotype was seen once. The V gene is TRBV27, the J gene TRBJ2-7; possibly TRBD1 for D (5 bases). Germline V gene lookup returns CDR1 MNHEY and CDR2 SMNVEV (reference sequence). V was clipped by 6 bases and J by 7 bases, with 19 bases between them. This CDR3 has 14 amino acids. The chain's CDR3 is CASRTTRQGQEQYF. The DNA for the CDR3 is TGTGCCAGCAGAACAACCCGGCAGGGTCAAGAGCAGTACTTC.

This chain uses TRBV20-1 with TRBJ2-1, with 7 nucleotides matching TRBD2. The V gene end was trimmed by 3 bases and the J gene end by 3 bases; junction bases not matched to a gene: 8. The V gene's germline CDR1 is DFQATT and CDR2 SNEGSKA (reference sequence). The CDR3 runs to 15 residues. The CDR3 sequence: CSARVSGALYNEQFF. The CDR3 DNA reads TGCAGTGCTAGGGTCAGCGGGGCCCTCTACAATGAGCAGTTCTTC.

This clonotype appeared a few times. J is TRBJ2-7 and V is TRBV20-1; TRBD2 matches 12 bases. J was trimmed by 0 bases and V by 2 bases; bases with no gene match: 11. Germline CDR1 and CDR2: DFQATT and SNEGSKA (reference sequence). CDR3 size: 18 residues. This chain's CDR3 is CSARNTSGRRVSSYEQYF. For the CDR3, the DNA is TGCAGTGCTAGAAACACTAGCGGGAGGCGAGTAAGCTCCTACGAGCAGTACTTC.

V usage is TRBV20-1 and J usage is TRBJ1-1; D is unclear. Trimming pared 6 bases from V and 4 bases from J, leaving 9 bases between. This CDR3 spans 11 amino acids. The V gene's germline CDR1 is DFQATT and CDR2 SNEGSKA (reference sequence). CDR3 nucleotides: TGCAGTGCAGCAGCAGTCACTGAAGCTTTCTTT. It encodes CSAAAVTEAFF.

Details on this clonotype: At one boundary the junction diverges from the germline segment, which might be a read error. The rearrangement uses TRBV6-5 and TRBJ2-7; TRBD1 agrees at 7 bases. This CDR3 has 14 amino acids. Germline-derived CDR1 and CDR2 are MNHEY and SVGAGI. CDR3 in amino acids: CASKLQGPSCEQYF. The DNA for the CDR3 is TGTGCCAGCAAACTACAGGGGCCCTCCTGCGAGCAGTACTTC.

The chain links TRBV4-1 to TRBJ2-7; TRBD2 agrees at 10 bases. Germline assignment: CDR1 MGHRA and CDR2 YSYEKL. V shed 3 bases and J 12 bases; nucleotides not matched to a gene: 8. This CDR3 contains 13 residues. Written as DNA, the CDR3 is TGCGCCAGCAGCCAGGATGCTAGCGGGAGTTTGTACTTC. This translates into CASSQDASGSLYF.

The genes are TRBV7-2 and TRBJ2-2; TRBD1 agrees at 7 bases. V was clipped by 5 bases and J by 4 bases; unmatched bases: 7. Germline V gives CDR1 SGHTA, CDR2 FQGNSA. CDR3 length: 15 amino acids. CDR3 DNA: TGTGCCAGCAGCCCCGGGGACAGTCGCACCGGGGAGCTGTTTTTT. Its translation is CASSPGDSRTGELFF.

The chain combines TRBV3-1 with TRBJ2-7; a possible D gene is TRBD1 (6 bases). Germline lookup yields CDR1 LGHDT and CDR2 YNNKEL (reference sequence). V was clipped by 6 bases and J by 5 bases, with 17 bases between them. The CDR3 contains 14 residues. CDR3 residues: CASRLMQDSNEQYF. In DNA form, the CDR3 reads TGTGCCAGCAGGCTTATGCAGGACAGCAACGAGCAGTACTTC.

The chain employs TRBV20-1 and TRBJ2-7; D might be TRBD2 (5 bases). Trimming shortened V by 3 bases and J by 0 bases, and 12 bases separated the two germline ends. Looked up from germline, CDR1 is DFQATT and CDR2 is SNEGSKA (reference sequence). CDR3 size: 14 residues. This CDR3 reads CSASRAASSYEQYF. CDR3 coding DNA: TGCAGTGCTAGTAGAGCGGCGAGCTCCTACGAGCAGTACTTC.

V and J are TRBV10-3 and TRBJ2-7; D remains unclear. Looked up from germline, CDR1 is ENHRY and CDR2 is SYGVKD. The CDR3 sequence is 15 residues long. V lost 0 bases, J lost 12 bases, and 21 bases lay in between. CDR3 nucleotide sequence: TGTGCCATCAGTGAGTCGATAGGTCGAGGCCGTCGGTTGTACTTC. Residues: CAISESIGRGRRLYF.

The chain links TRBV7-9 to TRBJ2-5; D might be TRBD2 (5 bases). The assigned J gene may be wrong: the sequence end matches TRBJ2-7 better. Germline values: CDR1 SEHNR, CDR2 FQNEAQ (reference sequence). The CDR3 is 14 residues long. The DNA of the CDR3 is TGTGCCAGCAGCTATGTCCGGGAATTCCACGAGCAGTACTTC. Its protein is CASSYVREFHEQYF.

The genes are TRBV7-2 and TRBJ2-1, with D perhaps matching TRBD1 (6 bases). Germline assignment: CDR1 SGHTA and CDR2 FQGNSA. The CDR3 sequence is 14 residues long. V was cut by 6 bases and J by 2 bases, with 11 bases left in between. The CDR3: CASRQGGAYNEQFF. The CDR3 DNA is TGTGCCAGCAGACAGGGTGGCGCCTACAATGAGCAGTTCTTC.

The chain uses TRBV7-6 and TRBJ1-1; no clear D. The CDR3 is 13 amino acids. The germline gives CDR1 SGHVS, CDR2 FNYEAQ. Trimming cost V 8 bases and J 1 base, with 11 bases left between them. The CDR3 spells CASSVRENTEAFF. Written as DNA, the CDR3 is TGTGCCAGCTCCGTGAGGGAGAACACTGAAGCTTTCTTT.

The chain employs TRBV5-4 and TRBJ2-5; 7 positions match TRBD2. The CDR3 runs 15 residues. Looked up from germline, CDR1 is SGHNT and CDR2 is YYREEE (reference sequence). Trimming removed 0 bases from V and 5 bases from J; junction bases left unmatched: 7. CDR3: CASSLDSVTSETQYF. CDR3 DNA sequence: TGTGCCAGCAGCTTGGATTCCGTGACTAGCGAGACCCAGTACTTC. Combining the CDR3 with reference TRBV5-4 and TRBJ2-5 gives the whole variable domain ETGVTQSPTHLIKTRGQQVTLRCSSQSGHNTVSWYQQALGQGPQFIFQYYREEENGRGNFPPRFSGLQFPNYSSELNVNALELDDSALYLCASSLDSVTSETQYFGPGTRLLVL.

This clonotype was seen more than once but under ten times. The chain employs TRBV9 and TRBJ2-1; D not resolved. The CDR3 covers 15 residues. In germline, CDR1 is SGDLS, CDR2 YYNGEE. The ends were cut back, 3 bases at V and 4 bases at J, with 14 bases in the middle. CDR3 sequence: CASSGTAAAYNEQFF. For the CDR3, the DNA is TGTGCCAGCAGCGGCACGGCGGCCGCATACAATGAGCAGTTCTTC.

The chain recombines TRBV24-1 with TRBJ2-1; D gene uncertain. Germline lookup yields CDR1 KGHDR and CDR2 SFDVKD. V was trimmed by 5 bases and J by 9 bases, leaving 10 bases between them. The CDR3 runs 12 residues. The CDR3 is CATSGSGIEQFF. In DNA, the CDR3 is TGTGCCACCAGTGGCTCCGGCATTGAGCAGTTCTTC.

This clonotype turned up a few times. This rearrangement joins TRBV7-2 to TRBJ2-5, with D maybe TRBD1 (5 bases). This CDR3 has 13 residues. The germline V gene has CDR1 SGHTA and CDR2 FQGNSA. Deletions cut 1 base from V and 3 bases from J, with 6 bases between. CDR3 coding DNA: TGTGCCAGCAGCTTAGAGACAGAAGAGACCCAGTACTTC. Amino acids: CASSLETEETQYF.

This clonotype was counted a single time. The rearrangement links TRBV7-6 to TRBJ2-5, with 9 bases identical to TRBD2. V lost 0 bases to trimming and J lost 2 bases; unmatched junction nucleotides: 10. The CDR3 sequence is 18 residues long. Germline lookup yields CDR1 SGHVS and CDR2 FNYEAQ. CDR3 region: CASSLAAAGGFRQETQYF. DNA for the CDR3: TGTGCCAGCAGCTTAGCGGCCGCGGGAGGGTTTCGGCAAGAGACCCAGTACTTC.

The chain is built from TRBV30 and TRBJ1-5; D may be TRBD1 (6 bases). CDR1 and CDR2 from the germline V gene are GTSNPN and SVGIG (reference sequence). CDR3 length: 13 residues. The V and J ends lost 3 bases and 5 bases respectively, with 11 bases between them. Here the CDR3 DNA reads TGTGCCTGGAGGTCGGGGGCCTATCAGCCCCAGCATTTT. Translated: CAWRSGAYQPQHF.

The chain links TRBV11-2 to TRBJ2-1; D remains unclear. Trimming removed 4 bases from V and 12 bases from J, with 10 bases in between. There are 11 residues in the CDR3. The germline V gene encodes CDR1 SGHAT and CDR2 FQNNGV. CDR3 DNA sequence: TGTGCCAGCAGCTCCCAAAGGGTGCAGTTCTTC. The encoded protein is CASSSQRVQFF. Looking up the rest from reference TRBV11-2 and TRBJ2-1 gives the full variable domain: EAGVAQSPRYKIIEKRQSVAFWCNPISGHATLYWYQQILGQGPKLLIQFQNNGVVDDSQLPKDRFSAERLKGVDSTLKIQPAKLEDSAVYLCASSSQRVQFFGPGTRLTVL.